The 20 T cell receptor beta chains below were found in one sample sequenced in a study of blood T cell repertoires in COVID-19. The assay was immunoSEQ multiplex PCR, and TCRdb's table has in-frame clones only and misses some. The sample has roughly 500,000 clones, 88% seen once; the top ten hold 1.8%. Sequenced material: PBMCs or T cells enriched from blood (not recorded which). The receptors were sampled from a woman aged 40 to 49 who had recovered from COVID-19.

This clone has only one observation. This sequence joins TRBV6-5 and TRBJ1-3; D gene unclear. The CDR3 has 15 residues. Germline CDR1 reads MNHEY; CDR2 reads SVGAGI. V lost 0 bases and J lost 0, with 6 bases in between. CDR3 amino acids: CASSYSSSSGNTIYF. The CDR3 DNA sequence: TGTGCCAGCAGTTACTCATCGAGCTCTGGAAACACCATATATTTT.

This clone was observed a few times. The chain links TRBV18 to TRBJ2-7; 9 positions match TRBD2. The CDR3 spans 13 residues. The germline V gene encodes CDR1 KGHSH and CDR2 LQKENI. The J segment lost 5 bases and the V segment lost 4 bases, leaving 3 bases of the junction unmatched. The CDR3 bases are TGTGCCAGCTCACTAGCGGGAGAGGACGAGCAGTACTTC. Protein sequence: CASSLAGEDEQYF.

V and J are TRBV5-5 and TRBJ1-3, with D tentatively TRBD1 (6 bases). V lost 0 bases and J 6 bases, leaving 10 bases between the germline ends. Germline V gives CDR1 SGHKS, CDR2 YYEKEE (reference sequence). The CDR3 is made up of 14 amino acids. The CDR3 loop is CASSLASGENTIYF. In DNA, the CDR3 is TGTGCCAGCAGCTTGGCGTCAGGGGAAAACACCATATATTTT.

This chain's CDR3 is CASSPRDRGPNAYEQYF. The DNA for the CDR3 is TGCGCCAGCAGCCCTCGGGACAGGGGGCCGAATGCCTACGAGCAGTACTTC. The chain uses TRBV4-3 and TRBJ2-7; 12 nucleotides match TRBD1. This CDR3 is 17 amino acids long. Trimming removed 4 bases from V and 2 bases from J; junction bases left unmatched: 9. Germline V gives CDR1 LGHNA, CDR2 YSLEER.

This clone was picked up a small number of times. The chain uses TRBV5-1 and TRBJ1-6; D perhaps matches TRBD1 (5 bases). V was clipped by 0 bases and J by 8 bases, with 12 bases between them. This CDR3 is 15 amino acids long. Per germline, CDR1 SGHRS and CDR2 YFSETQ. DNA for the CDR3: TGCGCCAGCAGCTTGGCCGAGTGGGGGGATTCACCCCTCCACTTT. This encodes CASSLAEWGDSPLHF.

The rearrangement uses TRBV18 and TRBJ2-3, with TRBD2 matching 12 bases. In germline, CDR1 is KGHSH, CDR2 LQKENI. The CDR3 length is 17 residues. The junction had 8 bases not matched to a gene; V was cut back by 3 bases and J by 4 bases. The CDR3 spells CASSPRLAGVLPDTQYF. The CDR3 DNA follows: TGTGCCAGCTCACCGAGACTAGCGGGAGTCCTCCCAGATACGCAGTATTTT.

This clone was counted between two and nine times. The chain links TRBV5-4 to TRBJ1-1, with TRBD1 as a possible D gene (5 bases). The CDR3 totals 14 residues. Trimming stripped 4 bases from V and 4 bases from J, with 14 bases between. Germline assignment: CDR1 SGHNT and CDR2 YYREEE (reference sequence). For the CDR3, the DNA is TGTGCCAGCAGCGGGAAAGTAGGGGCCACTGAAGCTTTCTTT. This gives the protein CASSGKVGATEAFF.

The count of this clone is one. This rearrangement joins TRBV2 to TRBJ1-1, with TRBD1 matching over 7 bases. Per the germline V gene, CDR1 is SNHLY and CDR2 is FYNNEI. The CDR3 sequence is 15 residues long. Trimming at V came to 6 bases and at J to 4 bases, leaving 11 bases not matched to a gene. The chain's CDR3 is CASSFPGQTLTEAFF. The CDR3 DNA reads TGTGCCAGCAGCTTCCCGGGACAGACCCTCACTGAAGCTTTCTTT. Variable domain in full (rest from reference TRBV2 and TRBJ1-1): EPEVTQTPSHQVTQMGQEVILRCVPISNHLYFYWYRQILGQKVEFLVSFYNNEISEKSEIFDDQFSVERPDGSNFTLKIRSTKLEDSAMYFCASSFPGQTLTEAFFGQGTRLTVV.

The chain employs TRBV27 and TRBJ2-5; D possibly corresponds to TRBD1 (6 bases). V gave up 4 bases and J gave up 4 bases, with 16 bases separating them. CDR1 and CDR2 (germline): MNHEY, SMNVEV (reference sequence). This CDR3 spans 15 amino acids. The DNA of the CDR3 is TGTGCCAGCAGTTCAGCAGGGGCTGACATAGAGACCCAGTACTTC. It encodes CASSSAGADIETQYF.

V usage is TRBV11-3 and J usage is TRBJ1-2, with TRBD1 as a possible D gene (5 bases). This CDR3 has 14 residues. CDR1 is SGHNT, CDR2 YENEEA, per germline. The V end lost 5 bases, the J end lost 5 bases, and 15 bases lay between the germline ends. The CDR3 here is CASSPNGGRYGYTF. The CDR3 DNA reads TGTGCCAGCAGCCCGAACGGGGGGAGGTATGGCTACACCTTC.

The chain is built from TRBV9 and TRBJ1-2; 9 bases are shared with TRBD1. V lost 4 bases and J lost 1; bases outside the gene matches: 8. The CDR3 totals 16 residues. Germline V gene data show CDR1 as SGDLS and CDR2 as YYNGEE. DNA of the CDR3: TGTGCCAGCAGCCCTGGGACAGGGACTCTTAACTATGGCTACACCTTC. Translation gives CASSPGTGTLNYGYTF.

The gene calls are TRBV11-2 and TRBJ2-1, with D possibly TRBD2 on 5 matching bases. Trimming took off 0 bases at V and 6 bases at J, with 12 bases between the two ends. This CDR3 is built from 15 residues. Germline lookup yields CDR1 SGHAT and CDR2 FQNNGV. The CDR3 nucleotides are TGTGCCAGCAGCTTAGAGGTTAGCGCAGGCAATGAGCAGTTCTTC. Its translation is CASSLEVSAGNEQFF.

The gene calls are TRBV29-1 and TRBJ2-4; 7 positions match TRBD2. Looked up from germline, CDR1 is SQVTM and CDR2 is ANQGSEA. With 7 bases clipped from V and 1 base from J, the junction kept 4 bases outside the gene matches. CDR3 size: 13 residues. The CDR3 region has the DNA TGCAGCGCAGCGGGGAGGGCCAAAAACATTCAGTACTTC. Protein sequence: CSAAGRAKNIQYF. The full variable domain, rest sourced from reference TRBV29-1 and TRBJ2-4, is SAVISQKPSRDICQRGTSLTIQCQVDSQVTMMFWYRQQPGQSLTLIATANQGSEATYESGFVIDKFPISRPNLTFSTLTVSNMSPEDSSIYLCSAAGRAKNIQYFGAGTRLSVL.

This rearrangement joins TRBV11-2 to TRBJ2-1, with 14 positions matching TRBD2. V trimming: 3 bases; J trimming: 7 bases; junction bases outside the gene matches: 8. Germline V gene lookup returns CDR1 SGHAT and CDR2 FQNNGV. CDR3 length: 17 residues. The CDR3 DNA reads TGTGCCAGCAGCTTCGGGACTAGCGGGAGCCCGTGGAATGAGCAGTTCTTC. Translating it yields CASSFGTSGSPWNEQFF.

V usage is TRBV7-8 and J usage is TRBJ2-1, with D perhaps matching TRBD2 (7 bases). Germline V gene sequence: CDR1 SGHVS, CDR2 FQNEAQ. This CDR3 comprises 17 residues. V was clipped by 2 bases and J by 15 bases, with 29 bases between them. This chain's CDR3 is CASSLLGGASSPSSAFF. CDR3 in DNA: TGTGCCAGCAGCTTATTGGGGGGGGCGAGTAGTCCTAGTTCCGCGTTCTTC.

This rearrangement joins TRBV27 to TRBJ2-1, with 13 nucleotides matching TRBD2. The V gene end was trimmed by 9 bases and the J gene end by 7 bases; junction bases not matched to a gene: 6. Germline CDR1 MNHEY, CDR2 SMNVEV (reference sequence). The CDR3 extends over 14 amino acids. The CDR3 DNA sequence: TGTGCCAGTGGACTAGCGGGAGACGAGAATGAGCAGTTCTTC. This codes for CASGLAGDENEQFF.

The V and J genes are TRBV12-2 and TRBJ1-2; the DNA was not compared with TRBD1, the D call given in the table. TRBV12-2 is assigned pseudogene status. The CDR3 extends over 19 amino acids. The CDR3 loop reads CASRLNRDRGPSGLYGYTF. The DNA of the CDR3 is TGTGCAAGTCGCTTGAACCGGGACAGGGGTCCCTCCGGCCTCTATGGCTACACCTTC.

The chain combines TRBV12-3 or TRBV12-4 with TRBJ1-1; D not certain. This CDR3 region has 13 residues. Trimming stripped 5 bases from V and 6 bases from J, with 13 bases between. This chain's CDR3 is CASSPHREAEAFF. The CDR3 DNA reads TGTGCCAGCAGTCCCCACCGGGAGGCTGAAGCTTTCTTT.

This sequence joins TRBV19 and TRBJ2-1; 10 positions match TRBD2. The V and J ends lost 8 bases and 5 bases, in that order; junction bases with no gene match: 6. Germline CDR1 and CDR2: LNHDA and SQIVND (reference sequence). This CDR3 has 14 residues. The chain's CDR3 is CASRAGGFNNEQFF. DNA of the CDR3: TGTGCCAGTCGAGCGGGAGGGTTTAACAATGAGCAGTTCTTC.

This sequence joins TRBV6-5 and TRBJ2-5; 9 bases are a match to TRBD1. Germline CDR1 reads MNHEY; CDR2 reads SVGAGI. The J segment lost 5 bases and the V segment lost 8 bases, leaving 9 bases of the junction unmatched. CDR3 length equals 14 residues. CDR3 protein: CASRVTGGGETQYF. The CDR3, as DNA: TGTGCCAGCCGAGTTACAGGGGGCGGCGAGACCCAGTACTTC.